This T cell receptor beta chain was found in a study of PD-1 blockade in classical Hodgkin lymphoma. Study-level results: When set against healthy donors, newly diagnosed patients were reported to show lower baseline TCR diversity.

Germline CDR1 reads SGHNT; CDR2 reads YENEEA. The V end was cut by 6 bases, the J end by 1 base, with 16 bases between. The CDR3 extends over 16 amino acids. Time point noted: cycle 4 day 1 (C4D1), after 6 weeks of nivolumab. Every patient was affected by relapse after autologous stem cell transplantation, while exposure to brentuximab vedotin was not uniform. Worth noting for this clone: Its antigen is currently unknown.

The data were produced by immunoSEQ multiplex PCR, yet TCRdb's version contains in-frame clones alone and is incomplete. Among tens of thousands of clones listed, roughly 90% were seen once. The sequencing used peripheral blood mononuclear cells (PBMCs), collected before the fourth cycle of nivolumab. This rearrangement joins TRBV11-3 to TRBJ2-1, with D tentatively TRBD1 (6 bases). The TCR originated in a human donor with classical Hodgkin lymphoma. Written as DNA, the CDR3 is TGTGCCAGCAGGCCGACCGGGACACCGTCCTACAATGAGCAGTTCTTC. Encoded protein: CASRPTGTPSYNEQFF.